Sequencing of this TCR beta chain was carried out in a study of blood T cell repertoires in COVID-19. Study-level information: COVID-19 samples, acute and convalescent, were from the United States, Italy and Spain. Nucleic acid was either cDNA or gDNA, and it came from T cells, B-cell-depleted T cells, or PBMCs.

Germline CDR1 MGHRA, CDR2 YSYEKL. The CDR3 consists of 17 residues. The ends lost 2 bases at V and 2 bases at J; junction bases unmatched: 6. As processed by the authors: By means of reference gene primer amplification, nucleated cell counts were estimated. The data were produced by immunoSEQ multiplex PCR, yet TCRdb's version contains in-frame clones alone and is incomplete. V, J and clone size reflect that table, while D and trimming were determined from the DNA. This sample has approximately 72,000 clones, with roughly 83% found just once. The clonotype was recovered from a woman of 80 years or more with acute or convalescent COVID-19. Sample: peripheral blood. V is TRBV4-1 and J is TRBJ2-1, with TRBD2 identical over 10 bases. As DNA, the CDR3 is TGCGCCAGCAGCCAACTAGCGGGGGACCCTACCTACAATGAGCAGTTCTTC. This codes for CASSQLAGDPTYNEQFF.